What follows describes a single TCR beta chain. The antigen is not known. CDR1 is LGHDT and CDR2 is YNNKEL in the germline V gene (reference sequence). The CDR3 extends over 16 amino acids. The J segment lost 1 base and the V segment lost 4 bases, leaving 7 bases of the junction unmatched. With 32 V and 13 J primers, multiplex PCR amplified the TCR beta CDR3. MiXCR, run by TCRdb on the multiplex PCR reads, gives a single entry per CDR3 protein. The data show 2,500 to 3,500 distinct CDR3 sequences, less than 30% seen once. These data are taken from a study of immune heterogeneity within non-small cell lung tumors. Study-wide context: Histologically, 4 tumors were squamous cell carcinomas and nine to eleven were non-squamous carcinomas. The remaining 1 tumor was not otherwise specified.

Study outcomes and limitations: The study found high-frequency T-cell receptor beta clonotypes largely distinct between individual patients. Multiple tumor sites within a patient showed recurrence of identical dominant CDR3 beta clonotypes; site-unique high-frequency clones were present as well. Statistically, local T-cell clonality exhibited a moderate yet significant correlation with local tumor mutational burden (R approximately 0.33).

The template consisted of bulk tumor genomic DNA, with 600 ng used per sample. Spaced far apart, several biopsies were taken from each primary tumor during surgery. Undergoing curative surgery were patients whose non-small cell lung cancer was untreated and newly diagnosed. Input material: lung tumor tissue. The J gene is TRBJ2-1, the V gene TRBV3-1, with 7 bases that match TRBD1. This clonotype was sampled from a female donor with non-small cell lung cancer. The CDR3 region is CASSPGQVGSYNEQFF. The CDR3 DNA is TGTGCCAGCAGCCCCGGACAGGTGGGGTCCTACAATGAGCAGTTCTTC.